These 9 T cell receptor beta chains were sequenced from one sample in a study of cytomegalovirus exposure and HLA in healthy donors. Both 60 Vbeta primers and 13 Jbeta primers went into the PCR. The repertoire was sequenced with immunoSEQ multiplex PCR; TCRdb's copy has only in-frame clones and lacks some. The table lists around 300,000 clones, 65% to 85% of them singletons. The sample consisted of PBMCs. The receptors were sampled from a female donor in good health and CMV-seronegative.

The J gene is TRBJ1-2, the V gene TRBV29-1; D ambiguous. The germline V and J ends were trimmed by 2 bases and 8 bases, with 6 bases remaining between them. This CDR3 region has 10 residues. CDR1 is SQVTM, CDR2 ANQGSEA, per germline. The CDR3 sequence is CSVESGGYTF. The DNA of the CDR3 is TGCAGCGTTGAATCGGGAGGCTACACCTTC.

The V gene is TRBV2, the J gene TRBJ2-1; 10 bases are shared with TRBD2. The CDR3 is made up of 15 amino acids. CDR1 SNHLY and CDR2 FYNNEI come from the germline V gene. V lost 5 bases, J lost 0 bases, and 1 base stayed unmatched. CDR3 nucleotide sequence: TGTGCCAGCAGTCCTAGCGGGAGCTCCTACAATGAGCAGTTCTTC. It translates to CASSPSGSSYNEQFF.

CDR3 residues: CASSYAGLATLNEQFF. As DNA, the CDR3 is TGTGCCAGCAGTTACGCAGGACTAGCGACACTCAATGAGCAGTTCTTC. The chain combines TRBV6-5 with TRBJ2-1; 9 bases line up with TRBD2. This CDR3 region has 16 residues. Germline V gene data show CDR1 as MNHEY and CDR2 as SVGAGI. V shed 2 bases, J shed 6 bases, and the junction held 8 bases outside the gene matches.

This rearrangement joins TRBV4-2 to TRBJ2-1; 8 bases agree with TRBD2. Unmatched junction bases numbered 7, after V lost 1 base and J lost 5 bases. Germline V gene lookup returns CDR1 LGHNA and CDR2 YNFKEQ. The CDR3 totals 16 residues. Here the CDR3 reads CASSQGPGLGDNEQFF. The DNA for the CDR3 is TGTGCCAGCAGCCAAGGACCGGGACTAGGGGACAATGAGCAGTTCTTC.

The chain is built from TRBV10-1 and TRBJ2-1, with TRBD2 matching over 10 bases. This CDR3 region has 15 residues. Germline CDR1 reads WNHNN; CDR2 reads SYGVQD (reference sequence). Trimming took 6 bases from V and 6 from J; bases not matched to a gene: 8. The CDR3 sequence is CASSPSGRGGNEQFF. For the CDR3, the DNA is TGCGCCAGCAGCCCTAGCGGGAGAGGCGGCAATGAGCAGTTCTTC.

V and J are TRBV19 and TRBJ2-3, with 8 bases matching TRBD2. Germline V gives CDR1 LNHDA, CDR2 SQIVND (reference sequence). CDR3 length equals 15 residues. V dropped 5 bases and J dropped 4; count of bases not matched to a gene: 8. CDR3 sequence (DNA): TGTGCCAGTAGTGCAGCTCGGGAGGGGGCAGATACGCAGTATTTT. Protein: CASSAAREGADTQYF. Full variable domain (remainder filled in from reference TRBV19 and TRBJ2-3): DGGITQSPKYLFRKEGQNVTLSCEQNLNHDAMYWYRQDPGQGLRLIYYSQIVNDFQKGDIAEGYSVSREKKESFPLTVTSAQKNPTAFYLCASSAAREGADTQYFGPGTRLTVL.

The chain uses TRBV10-3 and TRBJ2-2; TRBD2 matches at 9 bases. The junction had 5 bases not matched to a gene; V was cut back by 4 bases and J by 2 bases. CDR1 ENHRY and CDR2 SYGVKD come from the germline V gene. The CDR3 is made up of 16 amino acids. The CDR3 nucleotides read TGTGCCATCAGTGCGGCTAGCGGGATTAACACCGGGGAGCTGTTTTTT. It translates to CAISAASGINTGELFF.

The gene calls are TRBV6-5 and TRBJ1-6, with D possibly matching TRBD1 (5 bases). This CDR3 contains 14 residues. V lost 2 bases, J lost 7 bases, and 9 bases lay in between. Germline V lookup: CDR1 MNHEY, CDR2 SVGAGI. The CDR3, as DNA: TGTGCCAGCAGTTACGGGGGGACCAATTCACCCCTCCACTTT. Residues: CASSYGGTNSPLHF.

As DNA, the CDR3 is TGTGCCAGCAGTGAAGCTACCCTAGCGGGATTAGGCACAGATACGCAGTATTTT. It encodes CASSEATLAGLGTDTQYF. V is TRBV25-1 and J is TRBJ2-3; 9 bases map to TRBD2. CDR1 is MGHDK and CDR2 is SYGVNS in the germline V gene. CDR3 length: 18 amino acids. With 2 bases clipped from V and 1 base from J, the junction kept 10 bases outside the gene matches.